The 9 T cell receptor beta chains reported below all come from one sample, sequenced in a study of shared clonotypes between healthy human individuals. Naive CD8 cells, CD45RO-negative and positively selected for CCR7, excluded terminally differentiated effector memory CD45RA+ cells. Assay: immunoSEQ multiplex PCR; the TCRdb copy retains only in-frame clones and omits some. The table shows about 2.2 million clones, with about 92% occurring only once. Material for sequencing was naive CD8+ T cells from PBMCs. These receptors were taken from a man aged 18 to 35 in good health. Some clones in this sample may be carry-over from other donors' samples.

The gene calls are TRBV7-9 and TRBJ2-5, with D unclear. This CDR3 comprises 18 residues. V was cut by 1 base and J by 2 bases, with 20 bases left in between. Looked up from germline, CDR1 is SEHNR and CDR2 is FQNEAQ (reference sequence). DNA for the CDR3: TGTGCCAGCAGCTTAGGACCTCGTGATGCCTGGGATCAAGAGACCCAGTACTTC. Translation: CASSLGPRDAWDQETQYF.

This sequence joins TRBV2 and TRBJ2-1, with 10 bases matching TRBD2. Germline values: CDR1 SNHLY, CDR2 FYNNEI. The CDR3 length is 18 residues. The trim removed 6 bases at V and 3 bases at J, leaving 14 bases unmatched. CDR3 DNA sequence: TGTGCCAGCAGCCCGCGGGGGACTAGCGAGACCTTCTACAATGAGCAGTTCTTC. It is translated as CASSPRGTSETFYNEQFF. The variable domain in full, with the rest retrieved from reference TRBV2 and TRBJ2-1, is EPEVTQTPSHQVTQMGQEVILRCVPISNHLYFYWYRQILGQKVEFLVSFYNNEISEKSEIFDDQFSVERPDGSNFTLKIRSTKLEDSAMYFCASSPRGTSETFYNEQFFGPGTRLTVL.

The chain carries TRBV23-1 and TRBJ2-7; TRBD1 aligns across 10 bases. TRBV23-1 is filed as an ORF, its function uncertain. The J segment lost 4 bases and the V segment lost 2 bases, leaving 20 bases of the junction unmatched. The CDR3 is made up of 20 amino acids. In DNA, the CDR3 is TGCGCCAGCAGTCAACCTCATTCCTTAACACAACGGGACAGGGGATACGAGCAGTACTTC. This gives the protein CASSQPHSLTQRDRGYEQYF.

A note on this clone: Relative to the germline gene, one junction end is altered; a read error may explain this. The chain has TRBV7-9 and TRBJ1-4, with 8 positions matching TRBD1. The CDR3 is made up of 12 amino acids. CDR1 is SEHNR and CDR2 is FQNEAQ in the germline V gene (reference sequence). The CDR3 reads CASSLGSRDRIF. CDR3 nucleotides: TGTGCCAGCAGCTTAGGTTCCCGGGACAGGATTTTT.

The CDR3 coding sequence is TGTGCCAGCAGCCCCCGACAGGGAATGAACACTGAAGCTTTCTTT. Its protein product is CASSPRQGMNTEAFF. The chain carries TRBV7-9 and TRBJ1-1; 7 bases are a match to TRBD1. This CDR3 contains 15 residues. The germline V gene has CDR1 SEHNR and CDR2 FQNEAQ (reference sequence). The V gene end was trimmed by 5 bases and the J gene end by 0 bases; junction bases not matched to a gene: 6.

V usage is TRBV10-3 and J usage is TRBJ2-7; a weak D match, TRBD1 (7 bases). The length of the CDR3 is 13 residues. Trimming shortened V by 10 bases and J by 3 bases, and 16 bases separated the two germline ends. The germline gives CDR1 ENHRY, CDR2 SYGVKD. The CDR3 DNA reads as TGTGCCAGCGGGCGGGACAGTTACTACGAGCAGTACTTC. It encodes CASGRDSYYEQYF.

This clone was observed a single time. This sequence joins TRBV29-1 and TRBJ2-7; the match to TRBD2 covers 7 bases. CDR1 is SQVTM and CDR2 is ANQGSEA in the germline V gene. The CDR3 extends over 14 amino acids. With 1 base clipped from V and 3 bases from J, the junction kept 6 bases outside the gene matches. The CDR3 DNA sequence: TGCAGCGTTGAAGGCGGGACTACACTCTACGAGCAGTACTTC. Protein: CSVEGGTTLYEQYF.

The V and J genes are TRBV4-3 and TRBJ2-7, with 13 nucleotides matching TRBD2. The junction had 9 bases not matched to a gene; V was cut back by 1 base and J by 6 bases. CDR3 length equals 17 residues. The germline CDR1 and CDR2 sequences are LGHNA and YSLEER. This chain's CDR3 is CASSQGPEGLAGVEQYF. The CDR3 region has the DNA TGCGCCAGCAGCCAAGGGCCTGAAGGACTAGCGGGAGTCGAGCAGTACTTC.

V gene TRBV7-9 combines with J gene TRBJ2-1, with TRBD1 matching 10 bases. In germline, CDR1 is SEHNR, CDR2 FQNEAQ (reference sequence). This CDR3 is 19 amino acids long. Trimming took 3 bases from V and 0 from J; bases not matched to a gene: 11. This CDR3 reads CASSLTGGPSASSYNEQFF. The CDR3 bases are TGTGCCAGCAGCTTGACAGGGGGCCCTAGCGCCAGCTCCTACAATGAGCAGTTCTTC.